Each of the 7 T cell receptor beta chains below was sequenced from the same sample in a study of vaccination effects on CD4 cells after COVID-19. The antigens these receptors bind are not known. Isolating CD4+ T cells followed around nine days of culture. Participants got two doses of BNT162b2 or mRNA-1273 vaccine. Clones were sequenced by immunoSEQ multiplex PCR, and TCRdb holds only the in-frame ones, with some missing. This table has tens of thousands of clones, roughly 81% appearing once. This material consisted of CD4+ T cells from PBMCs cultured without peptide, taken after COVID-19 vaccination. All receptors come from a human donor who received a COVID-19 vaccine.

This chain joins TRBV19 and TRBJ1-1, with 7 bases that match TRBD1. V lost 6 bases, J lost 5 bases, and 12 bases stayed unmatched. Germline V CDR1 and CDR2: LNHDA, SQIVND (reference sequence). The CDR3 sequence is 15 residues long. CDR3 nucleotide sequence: TGTGCCAGTAGCGGGTTGAGGGGGCGCCGAACTGAAGCTTTCTTT. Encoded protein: CASSGLRGRRTEAFF.

CDR3 sequence: CASSLDRRGGYTF. For the CDR3, the DNA is TGTGCCAGTAGTTTGGACAGGAGGGGTGGCTACACCTTC. The genes are TRBV19 and TRBJ1-2, with 7 bases fitting TRBD1. The J segment lost 7 bases and the V segment lost 5 bases, leaving 7 bases of the junction unmatched. CDR1 is LNHDA, CDR2 SQIVND, per germline (reference sequence). The length of the CDR3 is 13 residues.

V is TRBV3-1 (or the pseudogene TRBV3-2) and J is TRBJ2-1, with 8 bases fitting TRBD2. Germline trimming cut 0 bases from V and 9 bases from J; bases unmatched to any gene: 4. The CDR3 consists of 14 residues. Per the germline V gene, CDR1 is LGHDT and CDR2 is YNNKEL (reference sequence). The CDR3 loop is CASSQDPGGGEQFF. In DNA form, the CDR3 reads TGTGCCAGCAGCCAAGATCCGGGGGGGGGTGAGCAGTTCTTC.

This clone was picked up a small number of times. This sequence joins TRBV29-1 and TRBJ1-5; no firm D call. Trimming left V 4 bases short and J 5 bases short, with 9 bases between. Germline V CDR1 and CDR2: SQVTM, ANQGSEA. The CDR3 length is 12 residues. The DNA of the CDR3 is TGCAGCGTTGCGGAGTCGGATCAGCCCCAGCATTTT. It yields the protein CSVAESDQPQHF.

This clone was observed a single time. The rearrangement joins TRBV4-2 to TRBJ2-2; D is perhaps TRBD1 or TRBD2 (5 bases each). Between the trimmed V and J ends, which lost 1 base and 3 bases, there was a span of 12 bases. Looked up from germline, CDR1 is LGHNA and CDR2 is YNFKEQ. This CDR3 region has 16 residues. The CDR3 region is CASSQGRDRYTGELFF. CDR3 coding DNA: TGTGCCAGCAGCCAAGGCCGGGACCGCTACACCGGGGAGCTGTTTTTT.

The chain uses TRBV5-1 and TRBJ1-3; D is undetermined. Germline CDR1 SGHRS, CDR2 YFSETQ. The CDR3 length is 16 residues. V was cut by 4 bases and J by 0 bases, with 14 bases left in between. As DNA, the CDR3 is TGCGCCAGCAGCGCCACGGGAATCCTCTCTGGAAACACCATATATTTT. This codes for CASSATGILSGNTIYF. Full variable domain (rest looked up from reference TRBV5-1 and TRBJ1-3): KAGVTQTPRYLIKTRGQQVTLSCSPISGHRSVSWYQQTPGQGLQFLFEYFSETQRNKGNFPGRFSGRQFSNSRSEMNVSTLELGDSALYLCASSATGILSGNTIYFGEGSWLTVV.

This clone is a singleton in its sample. CDR3 nucleotides: TGTGCCAGCAGCTTAGAGGCGGGCTTCTCCTACGAGCAGTACTTC. It translates to CASSLEAGFSYEQYF. The V gene is TRBV11-3, the J gene TRBJ2-7; possibly TRBD2 for D (5 bases). The CDR3 contains 15 residues. Germline loops: CDR1 SGHNT, CDR2 YENEEA. Trimming took 0 bases from V and 0 from J, leaving 9 bases between them.